In this sample, the clone carrying this TCR beta chain turned up a few times. The antigen is undetermined. Germline V gene sequence: CDR1 SNHLY, CDR2 FYNNEI. There are 15 residues in the CDR3. J was trimmed by 4 bases and V by 5 bases; bases with no gene match: 9. This specimen comes from a study of vaccination and CD4 T cells after COVID-19. Looking at the study overall: Convalescent donors totaled six males and four females, including two who were Hispanic. Two-dose vaccination with either BNT162b2 or mRNA-1273 was given to participants. Findings and limits, study-wide: Analysis of convalescent patients found that 304 of 307 vaccine-specific clones were spike mono-reactive.

From the PCR reads, TCRdb called clonotypes with MiXCR, one entry per CDR3 protein. The table records about 20,000 distinct CDR3 sequences, just over 60% of them present only once. V usage is TRBV2 and J usage is TRBJ2-7; 9 nucleotides line up with TRBD1. The sequencing here drew on CD4+ T cells from blood, taken after SARS-CoV-2 vaccination. The origin of this receptor is a human donor who had recovered from COVID-19. The CDR3 DNA reads as TGTGCCAGCAGTTATGTGGGACAGGGATATTACGAGCAGTACTTC. Its protein product is CASSYVGQGYYEQYF.